This entry is about one TCR beta chain. The data stem from a study of somatic mutations in cytotoxic T cells in rheumatoid arthritis. Profiling relied on immunoSEQ multiplex PCR, and the TCRdb table lists in-frame clones only, not all of them. The sample consists of about 19,000 clones, 75% to 90% of them appearing once. The sequencing input was CD8+ T cells sorted from blood. The TCR originated in a woman between 40 and 55 years old with rheumatoid arthritis.

DNA of the CDR3: TGTGCCAGCAGCTTGAGCTCGTACGAGCAGTACTTC. This sequence encodes CASSLSSYEQYF. This chain links TRBV5-5 with TRBJ2-7; D is uncertain. Germline V gene data show CDR1 as SGHKS and CDR2 as YYEKEE (reference sequence). Trimming took 1 base from V and 4 from J, leaving 6 bases between them. CDR3 length: 12 residues.